Sequencing of this TCR beta chain was carried out in a study of beta chain features in type 1 diabetes. The study, taken as a whole, reports: Type 1 diabetes patients showed a moderate but significant shortening of TCRB CDR3s in all four CD4+ subsets. A greater similarity of naive, central memory and Treg TCRB repertoires was seen among patients than among healthy donors.

All of the sorted populations showed purity greater than 98%. V lost 4 bases and J 5 bases, leaving 11 bases between the germline ends. The CDR3 has 13 amino acids. Germline values: CDR1 SGHAT, CDR2 FQNNGV. A word on this clone: Its antigen is not known.

Isolated RNA was reverse transcribed in full, so expressed TCRB transcripts were sequenced. Method: immunoSEQ multiplex PCR; TCRdb's copy keeps in-frame clones and lacks some. The repertoire holds roughly 40,000 clones, with around 60% as singletons. Specimen: Tregs from blood. V usage is TRBV11-2 and J usage is TRBJ2-5; maybe TRBD1 (5 bases). This TCR came from a woman aged 30 to 39 in good health. For the CDR3, the DNA is TGTGCCAGCAGCTACCAGGGAATGGAGACCCAGTACTTC. Its protein is CASSYQGMETQYF.